The following is a TCR beta chain sequence with its context. Germline V CDR1 and CDR2: SNHLY, FYNNEI. The CDR3 extends over 16 amino acids. Some clones are missing from TCRdb's copy, which holds only in-frame ones; the method was immunoSEQ multiplex PCR. The sample yields approximately 100,000 clones, around 91% seen once. These data come from a study of OX40 agonist ivuxolimab in advanced cancers. Specimen: CD4+ or CD8+ T cells sorted from blood, collected in a trial of the OX40 agonist ivuxolimab. The rearrangement uses TRBV2 and TRBJ2-5, with D possibly TRBD2 on 6 matching bases. The J call is in doubt because the DNA end fits TRBJ2-7 better. This clonotype was sampled from an adult with an advanced solid tumor such as melanoma, head and neck, liver or kidney cancer. In DNA, the CDR3 is TGTGCCAGCAGTGAAGGCAGACTAGGACTTTCCTACGAGCAGTACTTC. Its translation is CASSEGRLGLSYEQYF.